This TCR beta chain came from a study of cytomegalovirus exposure and HLA in healthy donors. About the study: A later analysis reported the same platform for the 120 or so validation repertoires and the approximately 700 first-cohort repertoires.

This CDR3 has 18 amino acids. From germline, CDR1 is SGHNT and CDR2 YENEEA. Losses at the gene ends were 5 bases for V and 0 bases for J; bases not matched to a gene: 7. Clones were read by immunoSEQ multiplex PCR, and TCRdb kept only the in-frame ones, dropping some. The top ten clones hold under 0.95% of a sample with a few hundred thousand clones, roughly 89% of them seen once. The source is a young woman in good health and CMV-seronegative. This chain uses TRBV11-3 with TRBJ2-3; 14 bases align to TRBD2. Sequencing used PBMCs. The CDR3 DNA sequence: TGTGCCAGCAGCCGCGGGACTAGCGGGGGCACTAGCACAGATACGCAGTATTTT. It encodes CASSRGTSGGTSTDTQYF.